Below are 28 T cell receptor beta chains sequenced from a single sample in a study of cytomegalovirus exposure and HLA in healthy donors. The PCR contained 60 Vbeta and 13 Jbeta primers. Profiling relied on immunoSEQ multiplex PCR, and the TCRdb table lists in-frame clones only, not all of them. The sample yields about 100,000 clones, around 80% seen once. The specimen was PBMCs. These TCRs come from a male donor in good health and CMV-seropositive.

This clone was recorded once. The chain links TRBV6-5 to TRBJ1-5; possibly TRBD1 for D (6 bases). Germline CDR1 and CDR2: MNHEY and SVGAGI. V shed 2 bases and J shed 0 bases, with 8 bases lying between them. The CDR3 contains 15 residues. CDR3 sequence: CASSYDRFSNQPQHF. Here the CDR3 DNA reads TGTGCCAGCAGTTACGACAGGTTTAGCAATCAGCCCCAGCATTTT.

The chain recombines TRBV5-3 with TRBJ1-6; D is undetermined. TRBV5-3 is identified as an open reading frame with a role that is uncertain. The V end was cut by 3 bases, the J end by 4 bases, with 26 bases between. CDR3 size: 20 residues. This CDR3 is CARSYSPRREINNYNSPLHF. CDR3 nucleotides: TGTGCCAGAAGCTATTCCCCTAGGCGTGAGATTAACAATTATAATTCACCCCTCCACTTT.

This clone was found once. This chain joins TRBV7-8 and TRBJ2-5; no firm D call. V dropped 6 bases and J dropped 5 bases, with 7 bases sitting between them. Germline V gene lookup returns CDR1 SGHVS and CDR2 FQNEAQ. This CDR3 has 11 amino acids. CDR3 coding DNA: TGTGCCAGCAGTGTATCGGAGACCCAGTACTTC. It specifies CASSVSETQYF.

The chain's CDR3 is CASSEGGLGSYRSGELFF. CDR3 sequence (DNA): TGTGCCAGCAGTGAAGGTGGACTAGGGTCTTATCGGTCCGGGGAGCTGTTTTTT. The chain joins TRBV6-1 to TRBJ2-2, with TRBD2 matching over 7 bases. Germline CDR1 MNHNS, CDR2 SASEGT. Trimming at V came to 1 base and at J to 6 bases, leaving 14 bases not matched to a gene. CDR3 length: 18 residues.

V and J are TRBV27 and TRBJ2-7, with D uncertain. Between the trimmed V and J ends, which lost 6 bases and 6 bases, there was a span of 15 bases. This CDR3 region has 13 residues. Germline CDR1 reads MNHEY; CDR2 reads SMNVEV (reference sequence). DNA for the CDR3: TGTGCCAGCAGAGACGGGTCTAACCTCGAGCAGTACTTC. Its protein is CASRDGSNLEQYF.

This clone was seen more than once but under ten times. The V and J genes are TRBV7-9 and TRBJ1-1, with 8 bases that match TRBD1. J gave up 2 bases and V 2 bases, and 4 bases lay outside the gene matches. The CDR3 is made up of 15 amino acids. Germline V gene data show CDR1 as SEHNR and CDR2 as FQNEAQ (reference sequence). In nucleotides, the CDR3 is TGTGCCAGCAGCTTACCGGCAGGGGGCAACACTGAAGCTTTCTTT. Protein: CASSLPAGGNTEAFF.

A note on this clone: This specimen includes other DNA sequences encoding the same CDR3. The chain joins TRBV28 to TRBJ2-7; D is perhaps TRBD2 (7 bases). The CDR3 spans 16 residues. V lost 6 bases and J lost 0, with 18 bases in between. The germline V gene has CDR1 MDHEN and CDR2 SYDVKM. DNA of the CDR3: TGTGCCAGCAGGCCGGGGGGACACTTAGTCTCCTACGAGCAGTACTTC. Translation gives CASRPGGHLVSYEQYF.

CDR3 residues: CASSSPGQGSNEQYF. CDR3 nucleotide sequence: TGCGCCAGCAGTTCACCGGGACAGGGGTCCAACGAGCAGTACTTC. The J gene is TRBJ2-7, the V gene TRBV5-1; TRBD1 aligns across 10 bases. This CDR3 contains 15 residues. Germline CDR1 reads SGHRS; CDR2 reads YFSETQ. Trimming took 5 bases from V and 5 from J; bases not matched to a gene: 10.

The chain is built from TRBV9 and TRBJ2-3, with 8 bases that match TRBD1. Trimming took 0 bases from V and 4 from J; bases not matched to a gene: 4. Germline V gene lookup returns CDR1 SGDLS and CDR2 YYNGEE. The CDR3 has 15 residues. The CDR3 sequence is CASSVGTGQSDTQYF. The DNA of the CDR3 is TGTGCCAGCAGCGTAGGGACAGGGCAGTCAGATACGCAGTATTTT.

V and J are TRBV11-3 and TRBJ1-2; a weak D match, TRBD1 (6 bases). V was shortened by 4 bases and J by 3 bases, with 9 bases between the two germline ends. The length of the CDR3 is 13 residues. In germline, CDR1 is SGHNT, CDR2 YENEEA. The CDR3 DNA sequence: TGTGCCAGCAGCTGGGACACGGACTATGGCTACACCTTC. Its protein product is CASSWDTDYGYTF.

In nucleotides, the CDR3 is TGTGCCAGCAGCCAGACTAGGGGTGAGCAGTTCTTC. Amino acids: CASSQTRGEQFF. The V call is TRBV7-9, the J call TRBJ2-1, with a possible D match to TRBD2 (6 bases). V was pared by 5 bases and J by 9 bases, with 11 bases between. Germline V gene data show CDR1 as SEHNR and CDR2 as FQNEAQ (reference sequence). This CDR3 has 12 residues.

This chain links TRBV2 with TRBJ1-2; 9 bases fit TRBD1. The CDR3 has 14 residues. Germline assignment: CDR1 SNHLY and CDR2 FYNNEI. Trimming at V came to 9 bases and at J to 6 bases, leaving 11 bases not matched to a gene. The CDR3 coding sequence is TGTGCCAGTGCCCGGGACAGGGATCCGGATGGCTACACCTTC. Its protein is CASARDRDPDGYTF.

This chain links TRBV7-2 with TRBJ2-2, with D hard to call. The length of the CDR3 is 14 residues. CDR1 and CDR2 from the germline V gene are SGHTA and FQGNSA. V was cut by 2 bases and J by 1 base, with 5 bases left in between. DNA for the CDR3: TGTGCCAGCAGCTTATACAGGAACACCGGGGAGCTGTTTTTT. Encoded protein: CASSLYRNTGELFF.

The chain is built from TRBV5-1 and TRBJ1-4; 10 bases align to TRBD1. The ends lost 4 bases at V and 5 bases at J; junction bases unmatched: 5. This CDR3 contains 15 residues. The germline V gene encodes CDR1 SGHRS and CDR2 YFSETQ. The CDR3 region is CASSTDRGRNEKLFF. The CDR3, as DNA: TGCGCCAGCAGCACTGACAGGGGGCGGAATGAAAAACTGTTTTTT.

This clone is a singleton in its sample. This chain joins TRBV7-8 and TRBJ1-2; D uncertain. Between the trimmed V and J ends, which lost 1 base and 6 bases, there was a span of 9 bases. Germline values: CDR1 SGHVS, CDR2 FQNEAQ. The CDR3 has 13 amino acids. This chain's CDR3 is CASSLVTADGYTF. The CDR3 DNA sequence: TGTGCCAGCAGCTTAGTTACTGCGGATGGCTACACCTTC. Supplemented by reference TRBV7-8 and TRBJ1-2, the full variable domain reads GAGVSQSPRYKVAKRGQDVALRCDPISGHVSLFWYQQALGQGPEFLTYFQNEAQLDKSGLPSDRFFAERPEGSVSTLKIQRTQQEDSAVYLCASSLVTADGYTFGSGTRLTVV.

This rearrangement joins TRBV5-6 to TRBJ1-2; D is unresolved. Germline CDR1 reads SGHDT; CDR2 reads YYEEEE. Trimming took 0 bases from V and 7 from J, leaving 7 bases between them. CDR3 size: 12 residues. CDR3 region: CASSLAVGGYTF. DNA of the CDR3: TGTGCCAGCAGCTTGGCTGTCGGTGGCTACACCTTC. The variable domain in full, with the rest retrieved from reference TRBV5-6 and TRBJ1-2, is DAGVTQSPTHLIKTRGQQVTLRCSPKSGHDTVSWYQQALGQGPQFIFQYYEEEERQRGNFPDRFSGHQFPNYSSELNVNALLLGDSALYLCASSLAVGGYTFGSGTRLTVV.

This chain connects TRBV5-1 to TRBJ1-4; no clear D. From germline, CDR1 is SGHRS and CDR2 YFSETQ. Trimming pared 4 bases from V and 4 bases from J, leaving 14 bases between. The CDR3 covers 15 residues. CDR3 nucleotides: TGCGCCAGCAGCCCAGGCGCGGGCCTTAATGAAAAACTGTTTTTT. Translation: CASSPGAGLNEKLFF.

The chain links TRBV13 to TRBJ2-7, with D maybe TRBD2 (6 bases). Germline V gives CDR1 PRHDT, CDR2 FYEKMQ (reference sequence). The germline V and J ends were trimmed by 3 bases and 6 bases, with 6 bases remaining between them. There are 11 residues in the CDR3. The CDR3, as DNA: TGTGCCAGCAGCTTCGGGGGCGAGCAGTACTTC. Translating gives CASSFGGEQYF.

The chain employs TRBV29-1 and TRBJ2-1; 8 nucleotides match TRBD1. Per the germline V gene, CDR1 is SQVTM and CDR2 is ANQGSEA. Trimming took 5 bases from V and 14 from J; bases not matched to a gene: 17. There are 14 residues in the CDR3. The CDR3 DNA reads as TGCAGCGTTTTCAGGGACAGGACTGTCAATAGGGAGTTCTTC. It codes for CSVFRDRTVNREFF.

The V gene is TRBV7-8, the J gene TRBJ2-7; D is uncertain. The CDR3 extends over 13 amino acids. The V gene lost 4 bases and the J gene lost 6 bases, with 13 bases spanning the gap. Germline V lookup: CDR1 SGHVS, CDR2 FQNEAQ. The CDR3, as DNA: TGTGCCAGCAGCTCCTTACTTCCCCTCGAGCAGTACTTC. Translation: CASSSLLPLEQYF.

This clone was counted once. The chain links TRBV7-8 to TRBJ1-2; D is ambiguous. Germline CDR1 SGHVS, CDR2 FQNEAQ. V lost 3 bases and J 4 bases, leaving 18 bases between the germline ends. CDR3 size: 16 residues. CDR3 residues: CASSFNEGSESYGYTF. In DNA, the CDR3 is TGTGCCAGCAGCTTTAACGAGGGCAGCGAGTCCTATGGCTACACCTTC. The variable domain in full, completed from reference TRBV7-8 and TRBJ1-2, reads GAGVSQSPRYKVAKRGQDVALRCDPISGHVSLFWYQQALGQGPEFLTYFQNEAQLDKSGLPSDRFFAERPEGSVSTLKIQRTQQEDSAVYLCASSFNEGSESYGYTFGSGTRLTVV.

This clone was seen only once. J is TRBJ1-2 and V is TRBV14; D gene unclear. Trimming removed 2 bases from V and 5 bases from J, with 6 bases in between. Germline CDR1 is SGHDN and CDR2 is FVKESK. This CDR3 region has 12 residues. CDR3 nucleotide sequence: TGTGCCAGCAGCCAAAGTGCGTATGGCTACACCTTC. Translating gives CASSQSAYGYTF.

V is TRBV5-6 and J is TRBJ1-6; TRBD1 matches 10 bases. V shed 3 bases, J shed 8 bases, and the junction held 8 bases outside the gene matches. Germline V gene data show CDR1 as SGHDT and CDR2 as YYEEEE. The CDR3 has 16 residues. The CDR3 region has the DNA TGTGCCAGCAGCTGGGACAGGGGCGGCGGCGATTCACCCCTCCACTTT. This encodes CASSWDRGGGDSPLHF.

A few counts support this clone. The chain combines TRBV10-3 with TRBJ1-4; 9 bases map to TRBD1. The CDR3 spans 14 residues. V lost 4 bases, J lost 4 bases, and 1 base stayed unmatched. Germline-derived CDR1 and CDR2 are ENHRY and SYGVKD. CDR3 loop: CAISGTGDNEKLFF. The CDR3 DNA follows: TGTGCCATCAGTGGGACAGGGGATAATGAAAAACTGTTTTTT.

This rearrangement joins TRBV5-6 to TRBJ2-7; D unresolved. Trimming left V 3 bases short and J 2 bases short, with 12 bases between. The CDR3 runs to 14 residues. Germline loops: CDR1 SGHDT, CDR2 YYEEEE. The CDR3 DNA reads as TGTGCCAGCAGCTATGCTACCCGAACCTACGAGCAGTACTTC. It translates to CASSYATRTYEQYF.

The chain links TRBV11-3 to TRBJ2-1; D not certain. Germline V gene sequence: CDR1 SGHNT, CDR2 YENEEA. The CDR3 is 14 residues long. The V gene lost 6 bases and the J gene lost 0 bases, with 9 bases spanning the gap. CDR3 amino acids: CASRKQSSYNEQFF. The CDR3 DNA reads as TGTGCCAGCAGAAAACAGTCCTCCTACAATGAGCAGTTCTTC.

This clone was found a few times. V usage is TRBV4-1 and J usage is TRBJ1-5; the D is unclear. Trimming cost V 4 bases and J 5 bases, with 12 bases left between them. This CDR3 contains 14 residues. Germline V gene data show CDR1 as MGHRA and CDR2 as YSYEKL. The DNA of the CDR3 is TGCGCCAGCAGCCCTTCTTCGGGTTATCAGCCCCAGCATTTT. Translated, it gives CASSPSSGYQPQHF.

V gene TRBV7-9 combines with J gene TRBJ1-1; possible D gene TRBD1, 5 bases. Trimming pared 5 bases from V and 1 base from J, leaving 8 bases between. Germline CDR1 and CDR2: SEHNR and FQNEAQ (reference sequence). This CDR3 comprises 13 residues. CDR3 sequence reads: CASSPTGNTEAFF. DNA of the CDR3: TGTGCCAGCAGCCCCACAGGGAACACTGAAGCTTTCTTT.